The T cell receptor beta chain described here comes from a study of shared clonotypes between healthy human individuals (dated by TCRdb to about 2020). For the wider study: The cohort comprised a couple of women and a few men aged 18 to 49 years. For each donor, CD4 naive and CD4 memory were each given three plates, CD8 naive was given two plates, and CD8 memory was given one plate. To estimate repertoire size and how much clonotype sharing occurs between individuals, the study deeply sequenced the blood TCR repertoires of 4 to 6 healthy adults. To increase sequencing depth and limit assay-specific biases, TCR repertoire library preparation and sequencing were carried out by different laboratories using diverse techniques. Leukapheresis yielded between about 0.94 and 10 billion PBMCs per donor. Overall study outcomes, separate from this receptor: Rarefaction of sorted-subset datasets indicated incomplete sequencing despite the large sequencing depth. Because the study included a small number of donors, the genetic and exposure-history diversity represented was limited. Across several donors, roughly 5.1% of naive CD4, approximately 4% of naive CD8, under 2.5% of memory CD4, and approximately 0.4% of memory CD8 clonotypes were shared. Only blood was sampled, and tissue TCR repertoires likely differ from those in blood. Pairwise subsampling indicated that sequencing depth was expected to affect the degree of clonotype sharing among donors. Higher generation probabilities were observed for clonotypes shared by all four sorted-subset donors than for non-shared clonotypes. Larger estimated clonotype richness was generally found for naive subsets than for memory subsets.

The CDR3 covers 13 residues, taking in both the cysteine and the phenylalanine. Only the CDR3 DNA is retained, 39 bases long and in frame from the first base. The germline V gene encodes CDR1 GTSNPN and CDR2 SVGIG (reference sequence). TCR CDR3 regions were amplified from genomic DNA by multiplex PCR using the deep immunoSEQ assay. Genomic DNA extracted from each cell subset was distributed evenly over all wells of several immunoSEQ 96-well plates, and each plate served as one replicate. For sorted subsets, around 0.2 ug genomic DNA, equal to 25,000 to 35,000 T cell genomes, was loaded into each replicate PCR. The purified libraries were quantified using a Qubit 3.0 fluorometer, sized with a Bioanalyzer 2100, and then quantified again using the KAPA Library Quantification kit. A separate single-read 150-cycle Illumina NextSeq 550 flow cell was used to sequence each immunoSEQ 96-well plate. For the original study's pipeline: The immunoSEQ output contained only junctional sequences without quality scores, so filtering could not match that applied to full-length reads. Sequences were annotated with PyIR, a Python wrapper for IgBLAST v1.9, using IMGT germline references to assign V/J genes and CDR3. Reads with weak V/J assignments (E-value above 1e-6), missing CDR3, stop codons, out-of-frame junctions, or ambiguous translated residues were removed. A V3J clonotype was defined by an identical inferred V gene, J gene, and CDR3 amino acid sequence. Percentage overlap between repertoires was calculated by dividing the number of shared unique clonotypes by the size of the smaller repertoire. Richness of each repertoire was evaluated using RTK rarefaction, the Chao1 estimator, and Recon v2.1 estimates of unobserved clonotypes. Generation probabilities for all TCRbeta clonotypes obtained by the gDNA method from a handful of donors were computed using OLGA. This immuneACCESS table, as held by TCRdb, lists in-frame sequences with V and J called but not all clones. Of the missing ones, under half trace to an unresolved V gene in checked studies; the others have no known cause. The V and J calls and clone size are taken from that table; D and trimming were inferred from the DNA. This sample has about 2.4 million clones in its table, and approximately 94% of those were observed once. The ten largest account for 0.13% to 0.15% of the sample.

With regard to this clone: The antigen it binds to is not known. No much larger clonotype is one base removed from it; base qualities were not supplied.

The donors were healthy, HIV-negative adults with no recently reported acute infections or vaccinations. Every donor was a Caucasian adult residing in Nashville, Tennessee, USA. CD4+ T cells were enriched by magnetic negative selection, after which naive cells were positively selected on CD45RA and the negative fraction was taken as the memory subset. Blood was obtained by leukapheresis, after which PBMCs were separated by Ficoll-Histopaque density gradient centrifugation and cryopreserved in liquid nitrogen vapor phase. Analytical flow cytometry was used to check the purity and quantity of every magnetically sorted T cell population. Genomic DNA was isolated from each sorted fraction and quantified by UV absorbance on a Nanodrop 2000c.

This TCR derives from a man aged 18 to 30 in good health. This receptor chain uses TRBV30 and TRBJ2-2; the D gene cannot be resolved reliably. Sequencing was carried out using naive CD4+ T cells sorted from blood. The sample's cell subset or site label is to be understood as: CD45RA+ positively selected. The DNA sequence is as follows: TGTGTCATTCGCGGCAGTAACACCGGGGAGCTGTTTTTT. Translated, it gives CVIRGSNTGELFF.